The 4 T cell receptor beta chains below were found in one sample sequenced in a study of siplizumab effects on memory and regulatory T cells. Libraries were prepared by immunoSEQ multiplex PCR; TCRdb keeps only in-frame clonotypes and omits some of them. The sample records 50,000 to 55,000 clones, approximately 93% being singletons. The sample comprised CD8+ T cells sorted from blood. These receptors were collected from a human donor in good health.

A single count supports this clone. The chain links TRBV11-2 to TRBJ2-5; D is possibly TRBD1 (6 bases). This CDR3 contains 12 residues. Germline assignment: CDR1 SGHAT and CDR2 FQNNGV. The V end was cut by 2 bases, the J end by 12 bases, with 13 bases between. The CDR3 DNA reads TGTGCCAGCAGCTTAAGTGAGGACAGAAAGTACTTC. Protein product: CASSLSEDRKYF.

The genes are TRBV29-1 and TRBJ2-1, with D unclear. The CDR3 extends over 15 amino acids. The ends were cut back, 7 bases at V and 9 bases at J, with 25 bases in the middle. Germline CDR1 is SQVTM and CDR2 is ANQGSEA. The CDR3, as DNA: TGCAGCGGATCCGAAGATCGGGCTGGGTGGAGTGAGCAGTTCTTC. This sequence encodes CSGSEDRAGWSEQFF.

This chain's CDR3 is CASSQVNQPQHF. The CDR3 DNA reads TGTGCCAGCAGTCAGGTAAATCAGCCCCAGCATTTT. V is TRBV7-8 and J is TRBJ1-5; D unclear. The CDR3 contains 12 residues. Trimming removed 6 bases at V and 4 bases at J, with 7 bases between. The germline V gene encodes CDR1 SGHVS and CDR2 FQNEAQ.

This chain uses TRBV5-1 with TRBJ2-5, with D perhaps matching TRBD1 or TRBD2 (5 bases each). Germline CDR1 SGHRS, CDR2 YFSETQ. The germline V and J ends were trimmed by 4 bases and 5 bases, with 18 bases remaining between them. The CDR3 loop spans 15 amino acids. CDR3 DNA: TGCGCCAGCAGCAGAGATTCTTTAGAGGGGGAGACCCAGTACTTC. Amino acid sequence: CASSRDSLEGETQYF.